The 30 T cell receptor beta chains given below trace back to one sample, sequenced in a study of identical twins. TCRdb analysed the 5' RACE reads with MiXCR anew, one entry per CDR3 protein. The profile shows hundreds of thousands of distinct CDR3 sequences, about 12% of them singletons. The same specimen was also included in a second study, on yellow fever vaccine responses in identical twins.

The sequencing input was PBMCs. The receptors stem from a woman between 18 and 30 years old in good health.

This clonotype has a handful of counts. This sequence joins TRBV7-8 and TRBJ1-1; D may be TRBD1 (5 bases). The ends were cut back, 1 base at V and 1 base at J, with 13 bases in the middle. Germline lookup yields CDR1 SGHVS and CDR2 FQNEAQ. The CDR3 consists of 16 residues. The chain's CDR3 is CASSLGVVGANTEAFF. The CDR3 coding sequence is TGTGCCAGCAGCTTAGGGGTGGTAGGGGCGAACACTGAAGCTTTCTTT. Supplemented by reference TRBV7-8 and TRBJ1-1, the full variable domain reads GAGVSQSPRYKVAKRGQDVALRCDPISGHVSLFWYQQALGQGPEFLTYFQNEAQLDKSGLPSDRFFAERPEGSVSTLKIQRTQQEDSAVYLCASSLGVVGANTEAFFGQGTRLTVV.

This clonotype was picked up a small number of times. The chain uses TRBV5-1 and TRBJ1-6; tentative D call: TRBD1 (5 bases). Germline-derived CDR1 and CDR2 are SGHRS and YFSETQ. This CDR3 contains 14 residues. The ends were cut back, 5 bases at V and 4 bases at J, with 10 bases in the middle. The CDR3 DNA reads as TGCGCCAGCAGGGTGACAGTTTATAATTCACCCCTCCACTTT. Translating it yields CASRVTVYNSPLHF.

This chain joins TRBV11-2 and TRBJ2-3; D call uncertain. In germline, CDR1 is SGHAT, CDR2 FQNNGV. This CDR3 is built from 15 residues. V lost 3 bases to trimming and J lost 2 bases, with 12 bases between them. The chain's CDR3 is CASSFVAESTDTQYF. The CDR3 coding sequence is TGTGCCAGCAGCTTTGTGGCGGAGTCCACAGATACGCAGTATTTT.

This clonotype was recorded at least ten times. The V call is TRBV2, the J call TRBJ1-6; TRBD1 aligns across 8 bases. The CDR3 is 16 amino acids. The trim removed 6 bases at V and 0 bases at J, leaving 4 bases unmatched. Germline CDR1 and CDR2: SNHLY and FYNNEI. In DNA form, the CDR3 reads TGTGCCAGCAGAGGACAGGGCGGCTCCTATAATTCACCCCTCCACTTT. It codes for CASRGQGGSYNSPLHF.

The chain recombines TRBV25-1 with TRBJ1-4, with D uncertain. Trimming left V 3 bases short and J 5 bases short, with 13 bases between. Germline loops: CDR1 MGHDK, CDR2 SYGVNS. This CDR3 is 15 amino acids long. The CDR3: CASSDPQKGNEKLFF. CDR3 coding DNA: TGTGCCAGCAGTGACCCCCAAAAAGGGAATGAAAAACTGTTTTTT.

This clonotype appeared a few times. The chain recombines TRBV20-1 with TRBJ2-5, with 11 bases fitting TRBD2. The CDR3 has 16 residues. Germline V gene sequence: CDR1 DFQATT, CDR2 SNEGSKA (reference sequence). J lost 3 bases, V lost 0 bases, and 6 bases had no gene match. The CDR3 DNA is TGCAGTGCTAGAGACTTAGCGGGAGGGCCAAAAGAGACCCAGTACTTC. As protein: CSARDLAGGPKETQYF.

This clonotype has ten or more counts. The chain is built from TRBV7-9 and TRBJ2-3; D not resolved. Trimming cost V 2 bases and J 3 bases, with 9 bases left between them. Germline assignment: CDR1 SEHNR and CDR2 FQNEAQ (reference sequence). The CDR3 extends over 14 amino acids. The CDR3 reads CASSLNGVTDTQYF. The CDR3 DNA sequence: TGTGCCAGCAGCTTAAATGGCGTTACAGATACGCAGTATTTT.

This chain links TRBV28 with TRBJ2-7, with 8 bases aligning to TRBD1. The CDR3 runs to 14 residues. Per germline, CDR1 MDHEN and CDR2 SYDVKM. V shed 5 bases and J 3 bases; nucleotides not matched to a gene: 6. The CDR3 reads CASSAGQGFYEQYV. Here the CDR3 DNA reads TGTGCCAGCAGTGCCGGACAGGGTTTCTACGAGCAGTACGTC.

The J gene is TRBJ2-1, the V gene TRBV18; tentative D call: TRBD2 (6 bases). Per germline, CDR1 KGHSH and CDR2 LQKENI. Trimming took 3 bases from V and 8 from J, leaving 14 bases between them. The CDR3 is 14 residues long. CDR3 protein: CASSPRDGSYEQFF. CDR3 in DNA: TGTGCCAGCTCACCCCGGGACGGGAGCTATGAGCAGTTCTTC.

This clonotype was detected a few times. The rearrangement links TRBV2 to TRBJ2-1, with D uncertain. Germline V lookup: CDR1 SNHLY, CDR2 FYNNEI. The germline V and J ends were trimmed by 3 bases and 5 bases, with 11 bases remaining between them. The CDR3 totals 14 residues. CDR3 in DNA: TGTGCCAGCAGTGATAGGCACTTTAACAATGAGCAGTTCTTC. Translated, it gives CASSDRHFNNEQFF.

This clonotype was observed a few times. The genes are TRBV11-1 and TRBJ2-3; possibly TRBD1 for D (6 bases). CDR1 is SGHAT and CDR2 is FQDESV in the germline V gene (reference sequence). Trimming took off 1 base at V and 8 bases at J, with 31 bases between the two ends. The CDR3 has 20 amino acids. CDR3 nucleotides: TGTGCCAGCAGCTTAGAACCCCGACAGGCCCGGTTTGAGGACTTTACTACGCAGTATTTT. Translation gives CASSLEPRQARFEDFTTQYF.

Of note for this clonotype: One end of the junction is discordant with germline, which a read error may explain. This chain joins TRBV10-3 and TRBJ2-4; TRBD1 might be the D (6 bases). The CDR3 spans 13 residues. Germline assignment: CDR1 ENHRY and CDR2 SYGVKD. CDR3 coding DNA: TGTGCCATCAGTGAGCCACAGGGAAACACTCAGTACTTC. This encodes CAISEPQGNTQYF.

The sample holds a few counts of this clonotype. This chain links TRBV27 with TRBJ2-3; perhaps TRBD2 as D (5 bases). V lost 2 bases and J lost 1, with 13 bases in between. The CDR3 covers 16 residues. Looked up from germline, CDR1 is MNHEY and CDR2 is SMNVEV (reference sequence). The CDR3 reads CASSLEGPQRTDTQYF. CDR3 coding DNA: TGTGCCAGCAGTTTAGAGGGTCCCCAACGCACAGATACGCAGTATTTT.

In its sample, this clonotype was seen many times. This chain uses TRBV6-2 or TRBV6-3 with TRBJ2-1; D gene unclear. The V end lost 2 bases, the J end lost 12 bases, and 17 bases lay between the germline ends. In germline, CDR1 is MNHEY, CDR2 SVGEGT. The CDR3 is made up of 14 amino acids. In DNA, the CDR3 is TGTGCCAGCAGTTACCACCCGGTGGGATCAGCGCAGTTCTTC. This encodes CASSYHPVGSAQFF.

This sequence joins TRBV10-3 and TRBJ2-3; 8 bases fit TRBD2. The CDR3 loop spans 14 amino acids. The V segment lost 10 bases and the J segment 2 bases; nucleotides outside the gene matches: 8. Looked up from germline, CDR1 is ENHRY and CDR2 is SYGVKD. As DNA, the CDR3 is TGTGCCACCCACCCGGGGGGGAACACAGATACGCAGTATTTT. Encoded protein: CATHPGGNTDTQYF.

This clonotype was recorded a few times. CDR3 DNA: TGCAGTGCTACCGGACAATTCACTGAAGCTTTCTTT. Residues: CSATGQFTEAFF. V usage is TRBV20-1 and J usage is TRBJ1-1; D possibly corresponds to TRBD1 (5 bases). V was pared by 4 bases and J by 4 bases, with 10 bases between. Looked up from germline, CDR1 is DFQATT and CDR2 is SNEGSKA (reference sequence). The CDR3 has 12 amino acids.

This clonotype has only a few counts. This chain uses TRBV20-1 with TRBJ2-1; 8 nucleotides match TRBD1. Per germline, CDR1 DFQATT and CDR2 SNEGSKA (reference sequence). V shed 0 bases, J shed 7 bases, and the junction held 8 bases outside the gene matches. The CDR3 extends over 15 amino acids. The CDR3 DNA reads TGCAGTGCTAGAGATCTTCGCAGGGGGCTTAATGAGCAGTTCTTC. It translates to CSARDLRRGLNEQFF.

This sequence joins TRBV12-3 or TRBV12-4 and TRBJ2-7; D not resolved. This CDR3 contains 15 residues. The ends were cut back, 7 bases at V and 3 bases at J, with 19 bases in the middle. The DNA for the CDR3 is TGTGCCAGCAACGCAGGTGGTGTGGGTATCTACGAGCAGTACTTC. Translation gives CASNAGGVGIYEQYF.

V is TRBV27 and J is TRBJ2-6; 7 positions match TRBD1. Germline lookup yields CDR1 MNHEY and CDR2 SMNVEV (reference sequence). The CDR3 totals 18 residues. Losses at the gene ends were 5 bases for V and 0 bases for J; bases not matched to a gene: 10. The CDR3 DNA is TGTGCCAGCAGTCCCCAGACAGGGATCTCCTCTGGGGCCAACGTCCTGACTTTC. Protein: CASSPQTGISSGANVLTF.

The rearrangement joins TRBV5-1 to TRBJ2-1; 9 bases line up with TRBD2. Germline values: CDR1 SGHRS, CDR2 YFSETQ. This CDR3 contains 15 residues. With V trimmed by 0 bases and J by 8 bases, 6 bases remained unmatched. The CDR3 protein is CASSLDSGSIDEQFF. The CDR3 DNA reads TGCGCCAGCAGCTTGGATAGCGGGAGCATCGATGAGCAGTTCTTC. The entire variable domain, with the rest obtained from reference TRBV5-1 and TRBJ2-1, is as follows: KAGVTQTPRYLIKTRGQQVTLSCSPISGHRSVSWYQQTPGQGLQFLFEYFSETQRNKGNFPGRFSGRQFSNSRSEMNVSTLELGDSALYLCASSLDSGSIDEQFFGPGTRLTVL.

Notes on this clonotype: An end of the junction does not agree with germline; a read error may underlie this. The chain employs TRBV5-6 and TRBJ2-7; maybe TRBD2 (6 bases). This CDR3 has 12 residues. CDR1 is SGHDT and CDR2 is YYEEEE in the germline V gene. Here the CDR3 reads CASSPGRRERYF. The DNA of the CDR3 is TGTGCCAGCAGCCCCGGCAGGAGGGAGCGGTACTTC.

This clonotype was counted ten times or more. This chain links TRBV12-3 or TRBV12-4 with TRBJ2-2, with 8 bases lining up with TRBD1. Losses at the gene ends were 3 bases for V and 1 base for J; bases not matched to a gene: 1. The CDR3 runs 15 residues. The CDR3 DNA is TGTGCCAGCAGTTTTGGGACAGGGAACACCGGGGAGCTGTTTTTT. Protein sequence: CASSFGTGNTGELFF.

This clonotype showed up just a few times. The chain carries TRBV7-4 and TRBJ2-1, with D hard to call. The germline V gene encodes CDR1 SGHVT and CDR2 SQSDAQ. Trimming took 3 bases from V and 8 from J, leaving 17 bases between them. The CDR3 extends over 15 amino acids. CDR3 protein: CASSFVSRTRDEQFF. For the CDR3, the DNA is TGTGCCAGCAGCTTCGTGTCGCGGACCCGCGATGAGCAGTTCTTC.

This chain joins TRBV28 and TRBJ2-5; perhaps TRBD1 as D (5 bases). Germline loops: CDR1 MDHEN, CDR2 SYDVKM. V was pared by 10 bases and J by 1 base, with 13 bases between. The CDR3 runs 13 residues. The CDR3 protein is CATDQGTQETQYF. Here the CDR3 DNA reads TGTGCCACCGATCAGGGAACCCAAGAGACCCAGTACTTC.

The chain combines TRBV4-1 with TRBJ1-4; D gene ambiguous. Germline V gives CDR1 MGHRA, CDR2 YSYEKL. V lost 1 base and J 8 bases, leaving 8 bases between the germline ends. This CDR3 region has 13 residues. CDR3 coding DNA: TGCGCCAGCAGCCAAGCTAGTACCGAAAAACTGTTTTTT. Its translation is CASSQASTEKLFF.

This clonotype occurred a few times. V usage is TRBV5-6 and J usage is TRBJ2-7; TRBD1 might be the D (5 bases). Germline values: CDR1 SGHDT, CDR2 YYEEEE. Trimming cost V 0 bases and J 7 bases, with 14 bases left between them. This CDR3 is 14 amino acids long. The DNA of the CDR3 is TGTGCCAGCAGCTTGGGACAGAGCAGGAGAGAGCAGTACTTC. Translated: CASSLGQSRREQYF.

The J gene is TRBJ2-3, the V gene TRBV29-1; 8 bases line up with TRBD1. CDR3 length: 13 residues. Trimming cost V 5 bases and J 4 bases; bases outside gene matches: 5. CDR1 and CDR2 (germline): SQVTM, ANQGSEA. For the CDR3, the DNA is TGCAGCGTTTGGGCAGGGGGCGCAGATACGCAGTATTTT. It codes for CSVWAGGADTQYF.

The chain uses TRBV5-6 and TRBJ1-4; 8 bases align to TRBD1. Trimming at V came to 3 bases and at J to 6 bases, leaving 4 bases not matched to a gene. The germline CDR1 and CDR2 sequences are SGHDT and YYEEEE. This CDR3 is built from 14 residues. The DNA of the CDR3 is TGTGCCAGCAGCTACGACAGGGGTCATGAAAAACTGTTTTTT. Amino acids: CASSYDRGHEKLFF.

This clonotype showed up many times. This chain uses TRBV12-3 or TRBV12-4 with TRBJ2-7; TRBD1 matches at 9 bases. Trimming cost V 5 bases and J 2 bases; bases outside gene matches: 4. The length of the CDR3 is 14 residues. CDR3 region: CASSVWDRAYEQYF. In DNA, the CDR3 is TGTGCCAGCAGTGTGTGGGACAGGGCCTACGAGCAGTACTTC.

In this sample, this clonotype turned up once. The V and J genes are TRBV10-3 and TRBJ2-5; D is unclear. The CDR3 is made up of 16 amino acids. Trimming pared 3 bases from V and 3 bases from J, leaving 17 bases between. Germline-derived CDR1 and CDR2 are ENHRY and SYGVKD. CDR3 in amino acids: CAISDPEIGSEETQYF. As DNA, the CDR3 is TGTGCCATCAGTGACCCCGAGATAGGGTCTGAAGAGACCCAGTACTTC.